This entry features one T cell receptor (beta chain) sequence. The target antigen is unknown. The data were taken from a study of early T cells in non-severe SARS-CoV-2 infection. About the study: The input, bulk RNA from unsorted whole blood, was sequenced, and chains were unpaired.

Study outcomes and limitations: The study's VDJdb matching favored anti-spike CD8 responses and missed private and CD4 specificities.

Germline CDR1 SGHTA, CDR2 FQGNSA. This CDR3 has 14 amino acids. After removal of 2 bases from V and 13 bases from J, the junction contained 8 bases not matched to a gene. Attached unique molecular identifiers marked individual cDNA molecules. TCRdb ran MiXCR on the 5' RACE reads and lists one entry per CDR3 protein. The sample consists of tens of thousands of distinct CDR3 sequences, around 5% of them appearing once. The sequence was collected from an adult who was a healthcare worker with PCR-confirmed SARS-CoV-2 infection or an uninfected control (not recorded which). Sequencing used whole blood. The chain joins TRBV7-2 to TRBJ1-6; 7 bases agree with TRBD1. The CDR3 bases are TGTGCCAGCAGCTTAACCGGACAGGACAATCCCCTCCACTTT. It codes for CASSLTGQDNPLHF. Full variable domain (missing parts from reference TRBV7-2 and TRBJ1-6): GAGVSQSPSNKVTEKGKDVELRCDPISGHTALYWYRQSLGQGLEFLIYFQGNSAPDKSGLPSDRFSAERTGGSVSTLTIQRTQQEDSAVYLCASSLTGQDNPLHFGNGTRLTVT.